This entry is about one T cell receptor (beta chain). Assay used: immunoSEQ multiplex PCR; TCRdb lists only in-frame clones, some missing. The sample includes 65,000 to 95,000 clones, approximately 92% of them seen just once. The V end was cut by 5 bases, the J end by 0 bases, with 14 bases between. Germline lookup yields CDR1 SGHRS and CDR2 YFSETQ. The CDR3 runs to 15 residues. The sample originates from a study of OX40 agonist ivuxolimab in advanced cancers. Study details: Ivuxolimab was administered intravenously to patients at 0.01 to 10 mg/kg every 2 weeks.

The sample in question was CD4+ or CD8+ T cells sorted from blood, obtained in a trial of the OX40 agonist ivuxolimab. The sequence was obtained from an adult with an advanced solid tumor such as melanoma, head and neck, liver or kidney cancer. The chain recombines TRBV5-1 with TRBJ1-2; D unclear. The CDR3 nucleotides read TGCGCCAGCAGAGGCCGGGCAGATACTAACTATGGCTACACCTTC. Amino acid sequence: CASRGRADTNYGYTF.